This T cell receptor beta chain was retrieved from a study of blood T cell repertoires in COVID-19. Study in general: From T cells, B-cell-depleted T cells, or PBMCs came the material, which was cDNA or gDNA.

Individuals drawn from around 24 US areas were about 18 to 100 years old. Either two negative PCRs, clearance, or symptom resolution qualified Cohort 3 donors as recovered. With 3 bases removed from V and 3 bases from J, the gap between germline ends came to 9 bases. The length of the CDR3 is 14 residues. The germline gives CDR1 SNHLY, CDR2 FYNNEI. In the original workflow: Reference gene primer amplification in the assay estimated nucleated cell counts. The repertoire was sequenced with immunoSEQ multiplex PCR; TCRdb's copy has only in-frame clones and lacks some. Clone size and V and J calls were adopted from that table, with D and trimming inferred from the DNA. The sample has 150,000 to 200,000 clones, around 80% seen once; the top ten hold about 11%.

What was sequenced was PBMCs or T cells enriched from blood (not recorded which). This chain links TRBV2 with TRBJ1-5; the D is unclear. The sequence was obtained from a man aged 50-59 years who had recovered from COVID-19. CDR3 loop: CASSDGRNNQPQHF. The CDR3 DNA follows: TGTGCCAGCAGTGACGGCAGGAACAATCAGCCCCAGCATTTT. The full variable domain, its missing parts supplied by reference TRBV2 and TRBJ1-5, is EPEVTQTPSHQVTQMGQEVILRCVPISNHLYFYWYRQILGQKVEFLVSFYNNEISEKSEIFDDQFSVERPDGSNFTLKIRSTKLEDSAMYFCASSDGRNNQPQHFGDGTRLSIL.